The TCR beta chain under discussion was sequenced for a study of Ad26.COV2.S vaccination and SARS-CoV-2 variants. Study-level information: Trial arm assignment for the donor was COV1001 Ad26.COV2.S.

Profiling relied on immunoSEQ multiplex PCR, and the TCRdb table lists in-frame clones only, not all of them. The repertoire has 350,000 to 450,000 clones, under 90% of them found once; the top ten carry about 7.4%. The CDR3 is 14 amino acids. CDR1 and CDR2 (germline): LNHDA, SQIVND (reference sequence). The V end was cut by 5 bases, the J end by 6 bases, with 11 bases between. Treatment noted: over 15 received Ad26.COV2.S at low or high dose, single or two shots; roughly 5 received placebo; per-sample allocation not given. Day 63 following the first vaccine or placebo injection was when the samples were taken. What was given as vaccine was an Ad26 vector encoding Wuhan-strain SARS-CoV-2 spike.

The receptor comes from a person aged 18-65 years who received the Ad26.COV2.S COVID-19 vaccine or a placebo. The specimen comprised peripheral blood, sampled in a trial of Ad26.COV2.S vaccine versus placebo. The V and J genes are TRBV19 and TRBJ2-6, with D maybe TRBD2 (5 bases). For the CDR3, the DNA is TGTGCCAGTAGTTTTACGAGGGAGGCCAACGTCCTGACTTTC. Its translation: CASSFTREANVLTF.